The 31 T cell receptor beta chains in this list originate from one sample, sequenced in a study of shared clonotypes between healthy human individuals (dated by TCRdb to between 2020 and 2021). To prepare the library, the immunoSEQ multiplex PCR assay was applied. TCRdb carries this immuneACCESS record with in-frame sequences only. Its versions omit some clonotypes, under half of them owing to an unresolved V gene in the studies checked, with the rest unexplained. A total of approximately 620,000 clones appear in this sample, roughly 97% of them only once. The ten largest clones take up around 0.057% of the sample. Sequencing used naive CD4+ T cells sorted from blood. The label giving this sample's cell subset or site can be read as: CD45RA+ positively selected. The source is a woman younger than 45 in good health.

The J gene is TRBJ2-7, the V gene TRBV18; D gene uncertain. This CDR3 comprises 14 residues. V lost 6 bases and J lost 0, with 12 bases in between. CDR1 is KGHSH, CDR2 LQKENI, per germline. In DNA form, the CDR3 reads TGTGCCAGCTCCCCCGTCGGCAGCTCCTACGAGCAGTACTTC. Residues: CASSPVGSSYEQYF.

Turning to this clone: The junction departs from germline at one end; a sequencing error may be responsible. The sample carries other DNA sequences with the same CDR3. CDR3 residues: CASSLWQSSSYEQYF. CDR3 nucleotides: TGCGCCAGCAGTTTGTGGCAGTCTAGCTCCTACGAGCAGTACTTC. The rearrangement joins TRBV27 to TRBJ2-7; D is undetermined. Germline V gene lookup returns CDR1 MNHEY and CDR2 SMNVEV (reference sequence). There are 15 residues in the CDR3.

The gene calls are TRBV9 and TRBJ2-1; D is ambiguous. The length of the CDR3 is 13 residues. Trimming took off 0 bases at V and 3 bases at J, with 4 bases between the two ends. CDR1 SGDLS and CDR2 YYNGEE come from the germline V gene. The CDR3: CASSVDVYNEQFF. DNA for the CDR3: TGTGCCAGCAGCGTAGATGTCTACAATGAGCAGTTCTTC.

The V and J genes are TRBV27 and TRBJ2-2, with D unclear. Trimming pared 8 bases from V and 4 bases from J, leaving 14 bases between. Germline V CDR1 and CDR2: MNHEY, SMNVEV (reference sequence). This CDR3 is built from 14 residues. CDR3 sequence (DNA): TGTGCCAGCCGCCCGACACGAGGCACCGGGGAGCTGTTTTTT. Residues: CASRPTRGTGELFF.

The V call is TRBV6-5, the J call TRBJ2-5, with D perhaps matching TRBD2 (6 bases). The CDR3 contains 14 residues. V shed 6 bases and J shed 5 bases, with 16 bases lying between them. Germline values: CDR1 MNHEY, CDR2 SVGAGI. The CDR3 DNA reads TGTGCCAGCAGCTTTTTCGGGGGTAGTGAGACCCAGTACTTC. Amino acid sequence: CASSFFGGSETQYF.

The genes are TRBV5-1 and TRBJ1-3; no definite D call. Germline V gene data show CDR1 as SGHRS and CDR2 as YFSETQ. V gave up 3 bases and J gave up 0 bases, with 10 bases separating them. The length of the CDR3 is 15 residues. The CDR3 loop reads CASSSGPNSGNTIYF. The CDR3 DNA reads TGCGCCAGCAGCTCCGGGCCGAACTCTGGAAACACCATATATTTT.

The chain recombines TRBV13 with TRBJ1-5; possibly TRBD1 for D (5 bases). Germline V CDR1 and CDR2: PRHDT, FYEKMQ (reference sequence). CDR3 length equals 15 residues. Trimming removed 10 bases at V and 2 bases at J, with 18 bases between. In nucleotides, the CDR3 is TGTGCCACAAACCGAAGGGACGGCCGCAATCAGCCCCAGCATTTT. Encoded protein: CATNRRDGRNQPQHF.

The rearrangement links TRBV15 to TRBJ2-2; 8 bases map to TRBD2. The CDR3 covers 14 residues. V lost 5 bases to trimming and J lost 7 bases; unmatched junction nucleotides: 6. CDR1 is LNHNV and CDR2 is YYDKDF in the germline V gene (reference sequence). The DNA for the CDR3 is TGTGCCACCAGCGGAAGCGGGAGAGTCGGGGAGCTGTTTTTT. Translating gives CATSGSGRVGELFF.

J is TRBJ2-7 and V is TRBV28, with D maybe TRBD1 (5 bases). In germline, CDR1 is MDHEN, CDR2 SYDVKM. This CDR3 contains 15 residues. Deletions cut 2 bases from V and 2 bases from J, with 13 bases between. CDR3: CASSLGHVGTYEQYF. The CDR3 nucleotides are TGTGCCAGCAGTTTAGGACATGTGGGCACCTACGAGCAGTACTTC.

The chain employs TRBV15 and TRBJ1-1; no firm D call. CDR1 LNHNV and CDR2 YYDKDF come from the germline V gene (reference sequence). The CDR3 runs 15 residues. Trimming removed 0 bases at V and 0 bases at J, with 8 bases between. The CDR3 loop reads CATSRDAGMNTEAFF. In DNA, the CDR3 is TGTGCCACCAGCAGAGATGCGGGGATGAACACTGAAGCTTTCTTT.

The chain uses TRBV6-6 and TRBJ2-7; D ambiguous. This CDR3 comprises 13 residues. Germline assignment: CDR1 MNHNY and CDR2 SVGAGI (reference sequence). Trimming removed 4 bases at V and 0 bases at J, with 7 bases between. CDR3 bases: TGTGCCAGCAGTTCGGTCTACTCCTACGAGCAGTACTTC. This encodes CASSSVYSYEQYF.

This chain's CDR3 is CASSQGRDHVGEKLFF. For the CDR3, the DNA is TGCGCCAGCAGCCAAGGACGGGATCACGTAGGGGAAAAACTGTTTTTT. The rearrangement joins TRBV4-1 to TRBJ1-4; D gene unclear. The V gene's germline CDR1 is MGHRA and CDR2 YSYEKL. The V gene lost 1 base and the J gene lost 8 bases, with 17 bases spanning the gap. This CDR3 has 16 amino acids.

The V call is TRBV18, the J call TRBJ2-3; TRBD2 matches 7 bases. CDR1 is KGHSH and CDR2 is LQKENI in the germline V gene. CDR3 length: 15 residues. Losses at the gene ends were 0 bases for V and 4 bases for J; bases not matched to a gene: 4. The DNA of the CDR3 is TGTGCCAGCTCACCACCTCTTAGCGGGCCAGATACGCAGTATTTT. Translating gives CASSPPLSGPDTQYF.

The V gene is TRBV6-5, the J gene TRBJ2-7, with D possibly TRBD2 on 6 matching bases. V was clipped by 5 bases and J by 1 base, with 12 bases between them. The CDR3 runs 14 residues. Germline CDR1 reads MNHEY; CDR2 reads SVGAGI. DNA of the CDR3: TGTGCCAGCAGTCCCCAGAGCGGGTCCTACGAGCAGTACTTC. Encoded protein: CASSPQSGSYEQYF.

The chain employs TRBV15 and TRBJ1-3, with unresolved D. V lost 0 bases to trimming and J lost 13 bases, with 22 bases between them. CDR1 is LNHNV and CDR2 is YYDKDF in the germline V gene (reference sequence). The CDR3 is made up of 16 amino acids. The DNA of the CDR3 is TGTGCCACCAGCAGAGATCGTCTCTCGCGTCTCGTCCCAATATATTTT. Amino acid sequence: CATSRDRLSRLVPIYF.

The chain carries TRBV5-1 and TRBJ2-1; D ambiguous. The CDR3 consists of 15 residues. Germline CDR1 is SGHRS and CDR2 is YFSETQ. V gave up 0 bases and J gave up 0 bases, with 7 bases separating them. The CDR3 DNA follows: TGCGCCAGCAGCTTGGCGGAGAGCTCCTACAATGAGCAGTTCTTC. Translating gives CASSLAESSYNEQFF.

The chain employs TRBV5-1 and TRBJ2-1; TRBD2 matches 12 bases. From germline, CDR1 is SGHRS and CDR2 YFSETQ. Unmatched junction bases numbered 17, after V lost 3 bases and J lost 10 bases. The CDR3 runs 18 residues. CDR3 sequence reads: CASSSLSPASGRAKEQFF. In DNA, the CDR3 is TGCGCCAGCAGCTCTCTTTCCCCCGCTAGCGGGAGGGCTAAGGAGCAGTTCTTC.

The CDR3 region is CATRWEGSSYEQYF. The CDR3 DNA reads TGTGCCACCCGTTGGGAGGGGAGTTCCTACGAGCAGTACTTC. The genes are TRBV6-6 and TRBJ2-5, with 7 bases fitting TRBD2. The J call may be in error: the DNA end matches TRBJ2-7 better. The CDR3 is 14 amino acids. Germline CDR1 reads MNHNY; CDR2 reads SVGAGI (reference sequence).

The chain links TRBV11-3 to TRBJ2-1, with D perhaps TRBD2 (6 bases). Germline values: CDR1 SGHNT, CDR2 YENEEA. Trimming left V 5 bases short and J 6 bases short, with 17 bases between. This CDR3 is built from 15 residues. The CDR3 is CASSHGLTASNEQFF. CDR3 DNA: TGTGCCAGCAGCCATGGACTAACCGCCTCCAATGAGCAGTTCTTC. The whole variable domain, remainder taken from reference TRBV11-3 and TRBJ2-1, is EAGVVQSPRYKIIEKKQPVAFWCNPISGHNTLYWYLQNLGQGPELLIRYENEEAVDDSQLPKDRFSAERLKGVDSTLKIQPAELGDSAVYLCASSHGLTASNEQFFGPGTRLTVL.

V and J are TRBV5-1 and TRBJ2-1, with D perhaps matching TRBD1 or TRBD2 (5 bases each). With 4 bases removed from V and 6 bases from J, the gap between germline ends came to 17 bases. Germline V gene lookup returns CDR1 SGHRS and CDR2 YFSETQ. This CDR3 comprises 15 residues. CDR3 coding DNA: TGCGCCAGCAGCCCGGGGATTAAGCAGGGCAATGAGCAGTTCTTC. Amino acid sequence: CASSPGIKQGNEQFF.

In its sample, this clone was seen once. V is TRBV28 and J is TRBJ1-5, with TRBD1 matching over 7 bases. Germline V lookup: CDR1 MDHEN, CDR2 SYDVKM. This CDR3 contains 15 residues. The V segment lost 2 bases and the J segment 4 bases; nucleotides outside the gene matches: 5. The CDR3 region is CASSLPLTGNQPQHF. The CDR3 nucleotides read TGTGCCAGCAGTTTACCCCTGACAGGGAATCAGCCCCAGCATTTT.

The chain employs TRBV28 and TRBJ2-3, with no clear D. CDR3 length: 15 residues. V was shortened by 5 bases and J by 0 bases, with 12 bases between the two germline ends. Germline assignment: CDR1 MDHEN and CDR2 SYDVKM. DNA for the CDR3: TGTGCCAGCAGTCTAGGCCCCGCCAGCACAGATACGCAGTATTTT. It specifies CASSLGPASTDTQYF.

The chain couples TRBV5-1 to TRBJ1-2, with a weak D call TRBD1 (5 bases). The germline gives CDR1 SGHRS, CDR2 YFSETQ. With 5 bases removed from V and 7 bases from J, the gap between germline ends came to 18 bases. The CDR3 is 14 residues long. The DNA of the CDR3 is TGCGCCAGCAGTGGACGCAACTATGGGACTGGCTACACCTTC. This sequence encodes CASSGRNYGTGYTF.

This chain links TRBV7-6 with TRBJ1-1, with 9 bases aligning to TRBD1. J was trimmed by 8 bases and V by 5 bases; bases with no gene match: 3. This CDR3 is 12 amino acids long. CDR1 SGHVS and CDR2 FNYEAQ come from the germline V gene. The CDR3 spells CASSADRGEAFF. As DNA, the CDR3 is TGTGCCAGCAGCGCGGACAGGGGCGAAGCTTTCTTT.

The chain employs TRBV7-2 and TRBJ2-5; TRBD2 agrees at 11 bases. V trimming: 2 bases; J trimming: 4 bases; junction bases outside the gene matches: 3. The germline V gene has CDR1 SGHTA and CDR2 FQGNSA. The CDR3 has 15 residues. CDR3 bases: TGTGCCAGCAGCTTAAGGCTAGCGGGAGGAGAGACCCAGTACTTC. Its protein is CASSLRLAGGETQYF. Looking up the rest from reference TRBV7-2 and TRBJ2-5 gives the full variable domain: GAGVSQSPSNKVTEKGKDVELRCDPISGHTALYWYRQSLGQGLEFLIYFQGNSAPDKSGLPSDRFSAERTGGSVSTLTIQRTQQEDSAVYLCASSLRLAGGETQYFGPGTRLLVL.

V usage is TRBV5-1 and J usage is TRBJ1-2, with 9 bases aligning to TRBD1. V lost 3 bases, J lost 5 bases, and 5 bases stayed unmatched. The germline V gene has CDR1 SGHRS and CDR2 YFSETQ. This CDR3 has 14 amino acids. CDR3 in amino acids: CASSSDGTGYGYTF. CDR3 sequence (DNA): TGCGCCAGCAGCTCTGATGGGACAGGGTATGGCTACACCTTC.

This clone has only one observation. This chain uses TRBV7-9 with TRBJ2-7, with 7 bases matching TRBD1. The CDR3 totals 13 residues. With V trimmed by 1 base and J by 5 bases, 2 bases remained unmatched. Germline values: CDR1 SEHNR, CDR2 FQNEAQ (reference sequence). CDR3 loop: CASSLDRGNEQYF. The CDR3 DNA sequence: TGTGCCAGCAGCTTAGACAGGGGAAACGAGCAGTACTTC.

This chain joins TRBV5-1 and TRBJ2-3; TRBD1 might be the D (6 bases). Trimming pared 0 bases from V and 3 bases from J, leaving 20 bases between. This CDR3 comprises 18 residues. The germline gives CDR1 SGHRS, CDR2 YFSETQ. CDR3 DNA: TGCGCCAGCAGCTTGGAAGGGGGTAGGCGCGGTGGTACAGATACGCAGTATTTT. Its translation: CASSLEGGRRGGTDTQYF.

This rearrangement joins TRBV2 to TRBJ2-7, with 10 bases matching TRBD2. The germline CDR1 and CDR2 sequences are SNHLY and FYNNEI. The length of the CDR3 is 15 residues. V shed 7 bases and J 4 bases; nucleotides not matched to a gene: 10. For the CDR3, the DNA is TGTGCCAGCACTCCTGGAGCTAGCGGGAGTTACGAGCAGTACTTC. It encodes CASTPGASGSYEQYF.

This chain joins TRBV5-1 and TRBJ2-1; D remains unclear. This CDR3 contains 15 residues. The germline V gene has CDR1 SGHRS and CDR2 YFSETQ. The germline V and J ends were trimmed by 6 bases and 2 bases, with 15 bases remaining between them. In DNA, the CDR3 is TGCGCCAGCATAAAGGACCCCCGCCCCTACAATGAGCAGTTCTTC. Its protein product is CASIKDPRPYNEQFF.

The V gene is TRBV28, the J gene TRBJ1-1, with 7 bases lining up with TRBD1. Germline assignment: CDR1 MDHEN and CDR2 SYDVKM. This CDR3 has 15 amino acids. V was clipped by 10 bases and J by 0 bases; unmatched bases: 11. The CDR3, as DNA: TGTGCCACACGCGGGCCCGGGACAGTGAACACTGAAGCTTTCTTT. It translates to CATRGPGTVNTEAFF.